What follows are 10 T cell receptor beta chains derived from one specimen sequenced in a study of Graves' ophthalmopathy and Graves' hyperthyroidism. Transcripts of RNA were the source for amplifying TCR beta CDR3 regions. RT-PCR in the first round used HTBI primers; a second-round multiplex PCR followed. TCRdb re-called the multiplex PCR reads with MiXCR, one entry per CDR3 protein. This repertoire shows approximately 460,000 distinct CDR3 sequences, around 14% found once; its top ten account for about a tenth. The material sequenced was blood. The source is a woman aged 25-40 years with Graves' ophthalmopathy.

This clonotype was seen many times. The chain links TRBV7-9 to TRBJ2-6; no reliable D call. This CDR3 is built from 12 residues. Germline assignment: CDR1 SEHNR and CDR2 FQNEAQ (reference sequence). Trimming took 5 bases from V and 11 from J, leaving 10 bases between them. The CDR3 protein is CASSERVDVLTF. For the CDR3, the DNA is TGTGCCAGCAGCGAACGGGTCGACGTCCTGACTTTC.

This clonotype has only one observation. Its ends do not fully match the called genes, so a read error is possible. This chain joins TRBV7-6 and TRBJ1-1; D is ambiguous. Germline V gene data show CDR1 as SGHVS and CDR2 as FNYEAQ. CDR3 length equals 15 residues. CDR3 amino acids: CASSMRDMGSTDAFF. Here the CDR3 DNA reads TGTGCCAGCAGCATGAGAGACATGGGGTCCACTGATGCTTTCTTT. The whole variable domain, remainder taken from reference TRBV7-6 and TRBJ1-1, is GAGVSQSPRYKVTKRGQDVALRCDPISGHVSLYWYRQALGQGPEFLTYFNYEAQQDKSGLPNDRFSAERPEGSISTLTIQRTEQRDSAMYRCASSMRDMGSTDAFFGQGTRLTVV.

The table lists this clonotype with many counts. The chain joins TRBV7-3 to TRBJ1-2; D may be TRBD1 (5 bases). V gave up 5 bases and J gave up 0 bases, with 28 bases separating them. CDR1 and CDR2 from the germline V gene are SGHTA and FQGTGA. CDR3 length equals 20 residues. The CDR3 reads CASSEAFGGASRTTNYGYTF. DNA of the CDR3: TGTGCCAGCAGCGAGGCATTCGGAGGGGCAAGCAGAACTACTAACTATGGCTACACCTTC.

This clonotype has at least ten counts. The gene calls are TRBV20-1 and TRBJ2-7; weak D call: TRBD2 (6 bases). CDR1 DFQATT and CDR2 SNEGSKA come from the germline V gene (reference sequence). Trimming removed 5 bases at V and 6 bases at J, with 23 bases between. CDR3 length: 15 residues. The chain's CDR3 is CSADSPAGNRGEQYF. DNA for the CDR3: TGCAGTGCTGACTCCCCTGCGGGAAATCGCGGCGAGCAGTACTTC.

This clonotype was counted only a few times. This chain connects TRBV9 to TRBJ1-5, with D possibly being TRBD1 (5 bases). The CDR3 sequence is 12 residues long. Germline assignment: CDR1 SGDLS and CDR2 YYNGEE. Trimming stripped 10 bases from V and 4 bases from J, with 12 bases between. This chain's CDR3 is CAGGRWNQPQHF. In DNA form, the CDR3 reads TGTGCCGGGGGAAGATGGAATCAGCCCCAGCATTTT.

This clonotype has a count of ten or more. The chain couples TRBV9 to TRBJ1-2; 9 bases are a match to TRBD1. The CDR3 runs 14 residues. J was trimmed by 7 bases and V by 4 bases; bases with no gene match: 8. Germline CDR1 SGDLS, CDR2 YYNGEE. The CDR3 nucleotides read TGTGCCAGCAGCTTCGGGACAGGGATCTCTGGCTACACCTTC. It yields the protein CASSFGTGISGYTF.

This clonotype was picked up many times. J is TRBJ1-2 and V is TRBV5-1, with D unresolved. Germline assignment: CDR1 SGHRS and CDR2 YFSETQ. This CDR3 is built from 15 residues. The V end lost 2 bases, the J end lost 6 bases, and 17 bases lay between the germline ends. The CDR3 here is CASSFNGRALDGYTF. The CDR3 nucleotides read TGCGCCAGCAGCTTCAACGGCAGAGCCCTCGATGGCTACACCTTC.

A single count supports this clonotype. The V and J genes are TRBV6-2 or TRBV6-3 and TRBJ2-2; D not resolved. Germline V gives CDR1 MNHEY, CDR2 SVGEGT. The V gene lost 6 bases and the J gene lost 3 bases, with 8 bases spanning the gap. The CDR3 runs 13 residues. CDR3 nucleotide sequence: TGTGCCAGCAGCCGACGATACACCGGGGAGCTGTTTTTT. Protein: CASSRRYTGELFF.

This rearrangement joins TRBV20-1 to TRBJ1-5; D is ambiguous. Looked up from germline, CDR1 is DFQATT and CDR2 is SNEGSKA (reference sequence). This CDR3 region has 16 residues. V dropped 2 bases and J dropped 0 bases, with 14 bases sitting between them. CDR3 DNA sequence: TGCAGTGCTAGAAGAGGCGGAGAATATAGCAATCAGCCCCAGCATTTT. It translates to CSARRGGEYSNQPQHF.

This clonotype was detected many times. The CDR3 DNA follows: TGTGCCAGCAGTATCACAGCAACCGGGGAGCTGTTTTTT. It translates to CASSITATGELFF. This chain links TRBV12-3 or TRBV12-4 with TRBJ2-2; D ambiguous. Deletions cut 5 bases from V and 5 bases from J, with 9 bases between. The CDR3 has 13 amino acids.